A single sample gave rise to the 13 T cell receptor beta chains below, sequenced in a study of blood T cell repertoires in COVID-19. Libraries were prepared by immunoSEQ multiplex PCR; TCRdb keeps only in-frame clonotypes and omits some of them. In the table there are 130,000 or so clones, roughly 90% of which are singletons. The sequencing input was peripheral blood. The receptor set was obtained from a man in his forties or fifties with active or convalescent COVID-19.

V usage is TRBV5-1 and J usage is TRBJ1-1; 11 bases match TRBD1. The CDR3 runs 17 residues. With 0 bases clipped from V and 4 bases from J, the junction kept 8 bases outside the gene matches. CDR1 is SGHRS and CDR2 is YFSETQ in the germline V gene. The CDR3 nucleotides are TGCGCCAGCAGCTTGGGTGGACAGGGGGCGCGGGCCACTGAAGCTTTCTTT. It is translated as CASSLGGQGARATEAFF.

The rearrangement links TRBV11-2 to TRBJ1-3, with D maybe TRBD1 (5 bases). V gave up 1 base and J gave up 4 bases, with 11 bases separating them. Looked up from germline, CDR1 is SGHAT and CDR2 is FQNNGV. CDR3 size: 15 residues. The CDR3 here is CASSLVGVSGNTIYF. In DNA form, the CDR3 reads TGTGCCAGCAGCTTAGTAGGGGTATCCGGAAACACCATATATTTT.

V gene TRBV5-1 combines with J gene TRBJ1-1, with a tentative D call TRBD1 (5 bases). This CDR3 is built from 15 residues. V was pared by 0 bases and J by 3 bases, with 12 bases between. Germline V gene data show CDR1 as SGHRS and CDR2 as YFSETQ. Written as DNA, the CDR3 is TGCGCCAGCAGCTTGGTGCAGGGTTTGGACACTGAAGCTTTCTTT. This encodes CASSLVQGLDTEAFF.

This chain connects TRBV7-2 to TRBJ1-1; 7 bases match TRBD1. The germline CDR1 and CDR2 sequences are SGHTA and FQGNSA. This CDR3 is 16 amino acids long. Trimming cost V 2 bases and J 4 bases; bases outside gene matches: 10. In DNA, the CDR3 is TGTGCCAGCAGCTTACAGGGGGGTGTTTATAGCACTGAAGCTTTCTTT. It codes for CASSLQGGVYSTEAFF.

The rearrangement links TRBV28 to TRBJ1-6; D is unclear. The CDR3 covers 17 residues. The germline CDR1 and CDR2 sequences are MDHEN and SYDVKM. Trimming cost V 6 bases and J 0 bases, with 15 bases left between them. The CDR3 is CASRSPSEASYNSPLHF. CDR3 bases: TGTGCCAGCAGGTCACCCTCAGAGGCCTCCTATAATTCACCCCTCCACTTT.

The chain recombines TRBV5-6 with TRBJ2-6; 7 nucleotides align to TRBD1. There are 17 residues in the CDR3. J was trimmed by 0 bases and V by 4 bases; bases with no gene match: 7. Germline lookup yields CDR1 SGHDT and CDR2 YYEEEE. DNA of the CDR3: TGTGCCAGCAGCCCACGGACAGGTCCCTCTGGGGCCAACGTCCTGACTTTC. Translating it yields CASSPRTGPSGANVLTF.

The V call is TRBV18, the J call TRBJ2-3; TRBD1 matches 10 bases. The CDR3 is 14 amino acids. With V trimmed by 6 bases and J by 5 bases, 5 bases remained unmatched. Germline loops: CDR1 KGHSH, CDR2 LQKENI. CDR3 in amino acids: CASSRQGAEDTQYF. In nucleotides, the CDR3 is TGTGCCAGCTCCAGACAGGGGGCAGAAGATACGCAGTATTTT. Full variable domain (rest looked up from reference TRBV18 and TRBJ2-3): NAGVMQNPRHLVRRRGQEARLRCSPMKGHSHVYWYRQLPEEGLKFMVYLQKENIIDESGMPKERFSAEFPKEGPSILRIQQVVRGDSAAYFCASSRQGAEDTQYFGPGTRLTVL.

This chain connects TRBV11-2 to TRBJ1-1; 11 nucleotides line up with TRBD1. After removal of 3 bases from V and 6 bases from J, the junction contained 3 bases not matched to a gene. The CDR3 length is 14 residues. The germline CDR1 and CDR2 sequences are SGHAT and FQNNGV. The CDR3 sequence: CASSFGTGGAEAFF. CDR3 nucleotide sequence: TGTGCCAGCAGCTTCGGGACAGGGGGAGCTGAAGCTTTCTTT.

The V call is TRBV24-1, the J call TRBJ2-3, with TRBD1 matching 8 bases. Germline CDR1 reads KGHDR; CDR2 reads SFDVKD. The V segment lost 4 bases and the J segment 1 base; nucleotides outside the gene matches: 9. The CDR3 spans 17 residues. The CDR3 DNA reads TGTGCCACCAGTGACCGACGGACAGGGTGGGGCACAGATACGCAGTATTTT. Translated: CATSDRRTGWGTDTQYF.

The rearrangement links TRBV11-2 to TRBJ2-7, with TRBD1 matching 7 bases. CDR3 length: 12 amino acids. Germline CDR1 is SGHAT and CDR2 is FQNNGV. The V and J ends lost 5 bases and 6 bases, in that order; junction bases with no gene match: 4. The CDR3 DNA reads TGTGCCAGCAGCCACAGGGGTCGCGAGCAGTACTTC. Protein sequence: CASSHRGREQYF.

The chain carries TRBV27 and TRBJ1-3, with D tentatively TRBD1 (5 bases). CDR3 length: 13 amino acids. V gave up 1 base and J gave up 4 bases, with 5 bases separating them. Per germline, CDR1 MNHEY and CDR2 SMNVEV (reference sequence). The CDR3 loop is CASSLYRGNTIYF. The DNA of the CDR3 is TGTGCCAGCAGTTTATACAGGGGAAACACCATATATTTT.

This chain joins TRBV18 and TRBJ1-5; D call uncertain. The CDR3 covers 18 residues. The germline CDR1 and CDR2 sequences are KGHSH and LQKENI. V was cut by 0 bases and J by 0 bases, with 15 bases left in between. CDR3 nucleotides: TGTGCCAGCTCACCACCAGGCGGGGATCTTCATAGCAATCAGCCCCAGCATTTT. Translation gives CASSPPGGDLHSNQPQHF.

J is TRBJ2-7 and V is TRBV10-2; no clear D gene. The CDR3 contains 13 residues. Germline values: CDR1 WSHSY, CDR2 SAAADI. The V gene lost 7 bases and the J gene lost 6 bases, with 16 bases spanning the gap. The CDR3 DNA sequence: TGCGCCAGCACGCAGGTTCTTACCCTCGAGCAGTACTTC. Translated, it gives CASTQVLTLEQYF.